This is a list of T cell receptor beta chains from one sample in a study of vaccination effects on CD4 cells after COVID-19. Produced via immunoSEQ multiplex PCR; TCRdb's table is partial and in-frame only. The sample gives 20,000 to 25,000 clones, around 70% of which show up once; 12% is in the top ten. No cognate antigen is known for these TCRs. The starting material was CD4+ T cells from PBMCs cultured with HCoV-229E spike peptides, obtained before COVID-19 vaccination. The receptors come from a human donor who received a COVID-19 vaccine. Each CDR3 is given with its conserved first and last residue. A D gene is named only where the DNA matches it firmly.

D gene: .; V gene: TRBV2; CDR3 protein: CASITVDPLLPQETQYF
D gene: TRBD1; V gene: TRBV5-1; CDR3 protein: CASSFGQVSTGELFF
D gene: TRBD1; V gene: TRBV29-1; CDR3 protein: CSAQGTGENMGYTF
D gene: TRBD1; V gene: TRBV27; CDR3 protein: CASSSGQGEAYTF
D gene: TRBD2; V gene: TRBV5-1; CDR3 protein: CASSSGLGSTDTQYF
D gene: .; V gene: TRBV6-4; CDR3 protein: CASSYNYEQYF
D gene: TRBD2; V gene: TRBV10-3; CDR3 protein: CAISGLAGAKSSYEQYF
D gene: TRBD1; V gene: TRBV7-9; CDR3 protein: CASSLVGTGGSPLHF
D gene: .; V gene: TRBV6-2/TRBV6-3; CDR3 protein: CASSYSRSEAIYSNQPQHF
D gene: .; V gene: TRBV5-1; CDR3 protein: CASSPGGSYEQYF
D gene: .; V gene: TRBV20-1; CDR3 protein: CSASGSGYEQYF
D gene: TRBD1; V gene: TRBV27; CDR3 protein: CASRTIGQGANEQFF
D gene: TRBD1; V gene: TRBV7-9; CDR3 protein: CASSPGTANTEAFF